These T cell receptor beta chains were read from a single sample in a study of cytotoxic CD8 clonotypes in ibrutinib-treated CLL. The table came from immunoSEQ multiplex PCR; TCRdb's copy has only in-frame clones and leaves some out. The sample contains some 140,000 clones, approximately 89% of which appear only once. Sample: PBMCs, taken after 12 months of ibrutinib treatment. The source is a human donor with chronic lymphocytic leukemia. CDR3s include the opening cysteine and the closing phenylalanine or tryptophan. The D gene is left open where the match is weak. Only some rows state a clone size, as once, few, many or a class for expanded clones.

clone_size j_call v_call d_call cdr3_aa cdr3_nt
. TRBJ1-2 TRBV28 . CASTPGAERGYTF TGTGCCAGCACCCCAGGGGCCGAGCGTGGCTACACCTTC
. TRBJ2-2 TRBV27 . CASSLLTRTGELFF TGTGCCAGCAGTTTGCTTACAAGGACCGGGGAGCTGTTTTTT
. TRBJ2-2 TRBV5-1 . CASSLAWATGELFF TGCGCCAGCAGCTTGGCGTGGGCAACCGGGGAGCTGTTTTTT
. TRBJ2-7 TRBV6-5 . CASSYSSGSSYEQYF TGTGCCAGCAGTTACTCAAGCGGCAGCTCCTACGAGCAGTACTTC
. TRBJ1-1 TRBV7-7 . CASSEIGGMNTEAFF TGTGCTAGCAGCGAAATCGGGGGTATGAACACTGAAGCTTTCTTT
. TRBJ2-7 TRBV28 . CASSPGLGKLYEQYF TGTGCCAGCAGTCCGGGACTGGGGAAGCTATACGAGCAGTACTTC
. TRBJ2-7 TRBV6-5 TRBD1 CASRPGTGAYEQYF TGTGCCAGCAGACCCGGGACAGGGGCCTACGAGCAGTACTTC
. TRBJ2-2 TRBV4-2 TRBD2 CASSRPGLAGPRGTGELFF TGTGCCAGCAGCCGGCCGGGACTAGCGGGACCGCGAGGCACCGGGGAGCTGTTTTTT
. TRBJ1-2 TRBV10-3 TRBD1 CAISESPDRPWDYGYTF TGTGCCATCAGTGAGTCGCCGGACAGGCCATGGGACTATGGCTACACCTTC
once TRBJ2-3 TRBV10-3 . CAISEGRGADTQYF TGTGCCATCAGTGAAGGCAGGGGCGCGGATACGCAGTATTTT
. TRBJ1-2 TRBV15 TRBD1 CATRGTVNYGYTF TGTGCCACCAGGGGGACAGTTAACTATGGCTACACCTTC
. TRBJ2-4 TRBV28 TRBD2 CASSTRSGPENIQYF TGTGCCAGCAGCACCCGTAGCGGGCCTGAAAACATTCAGTACTTC
few TRBJ1-1 TRBV6-4 . CASSDVGGTEAFF TGTGCCAGCAGTGACGTCGGGGGCACTGAAGCTTTCTTT
. TRBJ2-2 TRBV7-2 . CASSLATGSRSGELFF TGTGCCAGCAGCTTAGCGACAGGTAGTCGGTCCGGGGAGCTGTTTTTT
. TRBJ2-6 TRBV7-9 . CASSFRVNSGANVLTF TGTGCCAGCAGCTTCCGGGTGAACTCTGGGGCCAACGTCCTGACTTTC
. TRBJ2-1 TRBV11-3 . CASSFDSGYEQFF TGTGCCAGCAGCTTCGATTCGGGCTATGAGCAGTTCTTC
. TRBJ2-3 TRBV14 . CASSQAGWRNTQYF TGTGCCAGCAGCCAAGCTGGGTGGCGGAATACGCAGTATTTT
once TRBJ2-1 TRBV29-1 TRBD2 CSVDLNSGASYNEQFF TGCAGCGTGGATTTGAATAGCGGGGCATCCTACAATGAGCAGTTCTTC
. TRBJ2-7 TRBV13 TRBD1 CASSDTGTGVNEQYF TGTGCCAGCAGCGACACCGGGACAGGGGTCAACGAGCAGTACTTC
. TRBJ2-3 TRBV5-4 . CASSLGWADTQYF TGTGCCAGCAGCTTGGGGTGGGCAGATACGCAGTATTTT
. TRBJ2-1 TRBV30 TRBD2 CAWNRGTSSFNEQFF TGTGCCTGGAATAGGGGGACTAGCTCCTTCAATGAGCAGTTCTTC
few TRBJ2-7 TRBV5-4 . CASSLGQGPEQYF TGTGCCAGCAGCTTGGGGCAGGGCCCCGAGCAGTACTTC
. TRBJ2-5 TRBV5-4 . CASSLEGSGTQYF TGTGCCAGCAGCTTGGAGGGTTCGGGGACCCAGTACTTC
. TRBJ2-3 TRBV7-8 . CASSFMGHGAPDTQYF TGTGCCAGCAGCTTCATGGGACACGGAGCCCCAGATACGCAGTATTTT
. TRBJ1-2 TRBV20-1 . CSASAGRGTF TGCAGTGCTAGTGCAGGGAGAGGCACCTTC
once TRBJ2-7 TRBV11-2 . CASSAGQPYEQYF TGTGCCAGCAGCGCCGGACAGCCCTACGAGCAGTACTTC
. TRBJ1-1 TRBV18 TRBD1 CASLPGGTNTEAFF TGTGCCAGCCTACCAGGGGGTACGAACACTGAAGCTTTCTTT
. TRBJ2-7 TRBV5-5 TRBD2 CASSPRTSFYEQYF TGTGCCAGCAGCCCCCGGACTAGCTTCTACGAGCAGTACTTC
. TRBJ2-3 TRBV7-3 TRBD2 CASSLLGGSSTDTQYF TGTGCCAGCAGCTTATTAGGCGGGAGTAGCACAGATACGCAGTATTTT
. TRBJ2-2 TRBV6-5 . CASSYSVSGELFF TGTGCCAGCAGTTACTCGGTATCCGGGGAGCTGTTTTTT
. TRBJ2-3 TRBV7-3 TRBD2 CASSPEGLAGGPTDTQYF TGTGCCAGCAGCCCAGAGGGACTAGCGGGAGGGCCGACAGATACGCAGTATTTT
. TRBJ1-5 TRBV7-9 . CASSDTSNQPQHF TGTGCCAGCAGCGATACTAGCAATCAGCCCCAGCATTTT
. TRBJ2-3 TRBV6-1 TRBD2 CASGLAASTDTQYF TGTGCCAGCGGACTAGCGGCTAGCACAGATACGCAGTATTTT
. TRBJ2-3 TRBV29-1 . CSVEEAAGGTDTQYF TGCAGCGTTGAAGAGGCGGCAGGGGGCACAGATACGCAGTATTTT
. TRBJ1-2 TRBV7-2 TRBD1 CASSLQTGAFRTGYTF TGTGCCAGCAGCTTACAGACAGGGGCCTTTCGGACTGGCTACACCTTC
. TRBJ1-2 TRBV7-2 . CASSLAGGSGYTF TGTGCCAGCAGCTTAGCGGGGGGGTCTGGCTACACCTTC
. TRBJ2-2 TRBV19 . CASSFKHRGTRSNTGELFF TGTGCCAGTAGTTTCAAGCACCGGGGCACAAGGTCGAACACCGGGGAGCTGTTTTTT